The rows below give T cell receptor beta chains drawn from one sample of a study of human T cells and chemical hapten exposure. TCRdb redid the calling of the RACE reads with MiXCR, one entry per CDR3 protein. The sample includes roughly 380,000 distinct CDR3 sequences, approximately 5.1% of them seen just once. The sample here was whole blood, taken in connection with sensitization to the hapten diphenylcyclopropenone (DPC). These receptors all come from a woman aged 50 to 60 with alopecia areata. Some clones in this sample may be carry-over from other donors' samples. The CDR3 runs from the conserved cysteine through the conserved F or W. Each record gives: V gene, clone size, D gene, J gene, CDR3 protein, CDR3 DNA. A D gene is named only where the DNA matches it firmly. Clone size is given for some rows only: seen once, a few or many times, or a class if the clone is expanded.

>TRBV29-1|many|TRBD2|TRBJ2-7
CSIRTGLAGSSEQYF
TGCAGCATTCGAACAGGACTAGCGGGATCTAGCGAGCAGTACTTC
>TRBV28|few|NA|TRBJ1-1
CASSFPRETTEAFF
TGTGCCAGCAGTTTCCCACGGGAAACCACTGAAGCTTTCTTT
>TRBV20-1|many|TRBD2|TRBJ2-1
CSATRASGSLGEQFF
TGCAGTGCCACGAGAGCTAGCGGGAGCTTAGGTGAGCAGTTCTTC
>TRBV6-6|few|NA|TRBJ1-1
CASSRDSMNTEAFF
TGTGCCAGCAGTAGGGACTCGATGAACACTGAAGCTTTCTTT
>TRBV24-1|few|NA|TRBJ2-2
CATRTGGNTGELFF
TGTGCCACCCGTACCGGGGGGAACACCGGGGAGCTGTTTTTT
>TRBV5-4|few|NA|TRBJ2-5
CASSLADPQETQYF
TGTGCCAGCAGCTTGGCCGACCCTCAAGAGACCCAGTACTTC
>TRBV10-2|many|TRBD2|TRBJ2-3
CASRGTSEGTTKDTQYF
TGCGCCAGCAGAGGGACTAGCGAGGGAACTACCAAAGATACGCAGTATTTT
>TRBV29-1|many|TRBD1|TRBJ1-1
CSVERGQRTEAFF
TGCAGCGTTGAACGGGGACAGAGGACTGAAGCTTTCTTT
>TRBV7-9|few|NA|TRBJ1-2
CASSPQGRYTF
TGTGCCAGCAGCCCCCAGGGACGCTACACCTTC
>TRBV7-9|many|NA|TRBJ2-7
CASTPGYEQYF
TGTGCCAGCACCCCGGGCTACGAGCAGTACTTC
>TRBV2|many|NA|TRBJ2-1
CASSEKRGLVNGEQFF
TGTGCCAGCAGTGAAAAGAGGGGCTTGGTAAACGGTGAGCAGTTCTTC
>TRBV2|NA|NA|TRBJ2-5
CASSEDTRAQYF
TGTGCCAGCAGTGAAGATACGAGGGCCCAGTACTTC
>TRBV9|many|TRBD1|TRBJ1-1
CASSVQGGFTEAFF
TGTGCCAGCAGCGTACAGGGGGGGTTTACTGAAGCTTTCTTT
>TRBV28|NA|NA|TRBJ2-3
CASSLRGARNSDTQYF
TGTGCCAGCAGTTTAAGGGGGGCGAGAAATTCAGATACGCAGTATTTT
>TRBV6-5|NA|TRBD2|TRBJ2-7
CASSPRTSGFYEQYF
TGTGCCAGCAGTCCTCGGACTAGCGGGTTCTACGAGCAGTACTTC
>TRBV7-7|many|TRBD1|TRBJ2-5
CASSLEGGPTSETQYF
TGTGCCAGCAGCTTAGAAGGGGGCCCCACCTCAGAGACCCAGTACTTC
>TRBV20-1|few|NA|TRBJ1-2
CSARDGGSLLYGYTF
TGCAGTGCTAGAGATGGGGGATCACTACTCTATGGCTACACCTTC
>TRBV2|NA|TRBD1|TRBJ1-2
CASSETGQGLLYGYTF
TGTGCCAGCAGTGAAACCGGACAGGGTTTACTCTATGGCTACACCTTC
>TRBV6-1|many|NA|TRBJ1-5
CASSEVPAGNQPQHF
TGTGCCAGCAGTGAAGTCCCGGCAGGCAATCAGCCCCAGCATTTT
>TRBV18|few|NA|TRBJ2-7
CASSHTAGTQSAYEQYF
TGTGCCAGCTCACACACCGCCGGGACCCAAAGTGCTTACGAGCAGTACTTC
>TRBV10-3|NA|NA|TRBJ2-2
CAVWTGTVNTGELFF
TGTGCCGTATGGACCGGGACGGTAAACACCGGGGAGCTGTTTTTT
>TRBV20-1|many|NA|TRBJ2-3
CSAREALATDTQYF
TGCAGTGCTAGAGAGGCTTTAGCCACAGATACGCAGTATTTT
>TRBV5-6|NA|NA|TRBJ2-1
CASSFRIVGEQFF
TGTGCCAGCAGCTTCCGTATCGTCGGTGAGCAGTTCTTC